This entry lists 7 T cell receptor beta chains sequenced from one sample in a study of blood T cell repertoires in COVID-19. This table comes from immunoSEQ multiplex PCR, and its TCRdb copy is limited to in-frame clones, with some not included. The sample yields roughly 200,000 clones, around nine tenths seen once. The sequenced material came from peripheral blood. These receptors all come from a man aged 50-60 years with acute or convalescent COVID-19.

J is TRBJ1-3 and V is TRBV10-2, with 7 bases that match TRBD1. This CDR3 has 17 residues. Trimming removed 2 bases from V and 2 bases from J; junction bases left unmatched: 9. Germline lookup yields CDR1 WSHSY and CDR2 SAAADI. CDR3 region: CASSEGQGVRPGNTIYF. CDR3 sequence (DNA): TGCGCCAGCAGTGAGGGGCAGGGGGTTCGACCTGGAAACACCATATATTTT.

DNA of the CDR3: TGCAGTGCTAGTTCCCCCGGGACAGGGATTCCCAATGAGCAGTTCTTC. As protein: CSASSPGTGIPNEQFF. The rearrangement uses TRBV20-1 and TRBJ2-1; 9 nucleotides agree with TRBD1. The CDR3 consists of 16 residues. V was pared by 3 bases and J by 6 bases, with 12 bases of the junction left unmatched. Germline CDR1 reads DFQATT; CDR2 reads SNEGSKA (reference sequence).

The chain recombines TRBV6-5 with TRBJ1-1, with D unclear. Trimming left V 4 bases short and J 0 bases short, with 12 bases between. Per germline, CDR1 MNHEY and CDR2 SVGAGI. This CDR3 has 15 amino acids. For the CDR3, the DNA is TGTGCCAGCAGTTCCGTCGGTCTCATGAACACTGAAGCTTTCTTT. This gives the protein CASSSVGLMNTEAFF.

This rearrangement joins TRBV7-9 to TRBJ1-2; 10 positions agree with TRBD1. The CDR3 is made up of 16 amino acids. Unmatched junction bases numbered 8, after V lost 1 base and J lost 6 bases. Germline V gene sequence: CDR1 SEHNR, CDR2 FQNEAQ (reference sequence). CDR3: CASSLVGGQGLNGYTF. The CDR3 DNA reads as TGTGCCAGCAGCTTAGTTGGGGGACAGGGGCTAAATGGCTACACCTTC.

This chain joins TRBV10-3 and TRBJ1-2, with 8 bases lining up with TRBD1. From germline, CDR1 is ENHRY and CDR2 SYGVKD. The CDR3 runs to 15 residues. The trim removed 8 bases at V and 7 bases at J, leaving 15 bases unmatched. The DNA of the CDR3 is TGTGCCATCCCCCTACAGGGGGACAAATCGGGTGGCTACACCTTC. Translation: CAIPLQGDKSGGYTF.

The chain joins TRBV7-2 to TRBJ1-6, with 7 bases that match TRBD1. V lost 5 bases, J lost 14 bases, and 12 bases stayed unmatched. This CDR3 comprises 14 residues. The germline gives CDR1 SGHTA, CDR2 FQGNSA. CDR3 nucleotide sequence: TGTGCCAGCAGCATGGGGACAGTGGAGAGAGCCCTCCACTTT. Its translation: CASSMGTVERALHF.

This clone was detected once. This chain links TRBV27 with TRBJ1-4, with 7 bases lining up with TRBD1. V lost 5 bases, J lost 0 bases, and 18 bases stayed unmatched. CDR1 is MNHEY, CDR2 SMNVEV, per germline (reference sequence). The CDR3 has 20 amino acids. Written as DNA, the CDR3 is TGTGCCAGCAGTCTGAGGGCAGTGAGGGGGCCCGGGGCAACTAATGAAAAACTGTTTTTT. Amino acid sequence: CASSLRAVRGPGATNEKLFF.